The T cell receptor beta chain described here comes from a study of cytomegalovirus exposure and HLA in healthy donors. Notes on this clone: Antigen unknown.

Study-wide results and limits: Later on, an analysis tied over 15,000 TCR beta sequences to HLA alleles at 0.05 false discovery rate.

Trimming left V 6 bases short and J 1 base short, with 10 bases between. The CDR3 has 14 residues. Germline loops: CDR1 MDHEN, CDR2 SYDVKM. This PCR relied on a set of 60 Vbeta primers and 13 Jbeta primers. This table comes from immunoSEQ multiplex PCR, and its TCRdb copy is limited to in-frame clones, with some not included. The table has 250,000 to 350,000 clones, 86% seen once. This receptor was taken from a man between 35 and 55 years old in good health and CMV-seropositive. Specimen: PBMCs. This rearrangement joins TRBV28 to TRBJ1-3, with D possibly being TRBD1 (6 bases). The DNA for the CDR3 is TGTGCCAGCAGAAAGACAGGTTCTGGAAACACCATATATTTT. Translated, it gives CASRKTGSGNTIYF. The variable domain in full, completed from reference TRBV28 and TRBJ1-3, reads DVKVTQSSRYLVKRTGEKVFLECVQDMDHENMFWYRQDPGLGLRLIYFSYDVKMKEKGDIPEGYSVSREKKERFSLILESASTNQTSMYLCASRKTGSGNTIYFGEGSWLTVV.